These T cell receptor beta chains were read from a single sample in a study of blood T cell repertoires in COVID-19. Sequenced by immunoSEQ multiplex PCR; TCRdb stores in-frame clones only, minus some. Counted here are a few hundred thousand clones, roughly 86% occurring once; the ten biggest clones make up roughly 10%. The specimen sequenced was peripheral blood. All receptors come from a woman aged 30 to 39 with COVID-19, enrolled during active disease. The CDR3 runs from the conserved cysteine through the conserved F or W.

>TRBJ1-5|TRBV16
CASSQSMVAPPQPQHF
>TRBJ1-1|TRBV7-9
CASSSRGMGQMNTEAFF
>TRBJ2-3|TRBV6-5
CAIRHSGSTDTQYF
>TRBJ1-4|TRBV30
CAWSAYRGQVANEKLFF
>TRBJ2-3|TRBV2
CASMGTSTDTQYF
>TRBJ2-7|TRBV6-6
CASSYADSSYEQYF
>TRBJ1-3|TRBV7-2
CASSLSGTGGFGNTIYF
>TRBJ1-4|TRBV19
CASSRTGKFHF
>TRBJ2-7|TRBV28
CASSLDRGYEQYF
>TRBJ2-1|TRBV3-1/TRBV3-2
CASSLLPRSEQFF
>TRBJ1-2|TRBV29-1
CSVEAANYGYTF
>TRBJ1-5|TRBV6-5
CASATGTGRPQHF
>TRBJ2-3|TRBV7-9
CASSHSSGELLVDTQYF
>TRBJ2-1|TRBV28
CASRKLERVADEQFF
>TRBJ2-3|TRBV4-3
CASSQELAGGPSTDTQYF
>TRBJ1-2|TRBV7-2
CASSSSGDNYGYTF
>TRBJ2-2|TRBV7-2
CAKRLAGPNTGELFF
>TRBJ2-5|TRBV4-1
CASSPILAETQYF
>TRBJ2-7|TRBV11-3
CASSLYGAGDSGQYF
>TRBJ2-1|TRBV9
CASSVSAGGRDEQFF
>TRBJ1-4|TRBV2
CASSEWGGDEKLFF
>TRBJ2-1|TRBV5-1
CASSLSGQGFYNEQFF
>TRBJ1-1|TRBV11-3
CASSSDSSMNTEAFF
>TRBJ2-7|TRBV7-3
CASSSGGDEQYF
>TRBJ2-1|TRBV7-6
CASSPLAGGPYNEQFF
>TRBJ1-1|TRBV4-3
CASSFGRGYGGAEAFF
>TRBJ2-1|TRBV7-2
CASSLIVAAEQFF
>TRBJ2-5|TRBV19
CASSIARQRETQYF
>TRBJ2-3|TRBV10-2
CASSEWLAGVGTDTQYF
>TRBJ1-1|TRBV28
CASSRLGGLAEAFF
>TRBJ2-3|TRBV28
CASSARSAPDTQYF
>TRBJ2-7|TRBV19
CASSLGLAGPYEQYF
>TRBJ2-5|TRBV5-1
CASSLQGQLSETQYF
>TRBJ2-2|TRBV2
CASSTPASLALTGELFF
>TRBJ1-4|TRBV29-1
CSVHPGGEREKLFF
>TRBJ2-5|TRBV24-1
CATSDFPPGTQYF
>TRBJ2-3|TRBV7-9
CASSAGLAGVTDTQYF
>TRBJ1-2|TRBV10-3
CAISESIQDHYGYTF
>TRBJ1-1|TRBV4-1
CASRQTPGQQNTEAFF
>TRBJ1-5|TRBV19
CASSIQALQEPQHF
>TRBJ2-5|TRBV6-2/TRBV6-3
CASSYMVRQETQYF
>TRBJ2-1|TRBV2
CASKRASSYNEQFF
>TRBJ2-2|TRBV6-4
CASSETGGTGELFF
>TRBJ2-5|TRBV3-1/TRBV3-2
CASSQESTGQETQYF
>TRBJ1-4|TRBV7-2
CASSPQTATNEKLFF
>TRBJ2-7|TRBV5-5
CASSLGSGLWMDEQYF
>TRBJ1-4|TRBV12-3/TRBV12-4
CASARGRNEKLFF
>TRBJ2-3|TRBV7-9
CASDGGAGDTQYF
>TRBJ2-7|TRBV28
CASTPLAVYEQYF
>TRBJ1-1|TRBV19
CASSIGGLNTEAFF
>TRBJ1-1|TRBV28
CASNGGGDTEAFF
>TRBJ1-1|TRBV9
CASSHGQGFRTEAFF
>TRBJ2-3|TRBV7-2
CASRPPSGDTQYF
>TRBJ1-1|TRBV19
CASSITRNTEAFF
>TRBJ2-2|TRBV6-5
CASSYGGFGTGELFF